This note documents a single TCR beta chain sequence. Its antigen is not known. This sample was taken from a study of cytomegalovirus exposure and HLA in healthy donors. This CDR3 contains 17 residues. J gave up 4 bases and V 6 bases, and 11 bases lay outside the gene matches. From germline, CDR1 is SGHVS and CDR2 FNYEAQ. In the PCR, 60 Vbeta and 13 Jbeta primers were used. Only in-frame clones appear in the TCRdb table, and some are missing; sequencing was by immunoSEQ multiplex PCR. Among some 190,000 clones listed, 79% were seen once. Overall study findings and caveats: The HLA-A and HLA-B alleles of most subjects were reportedly predicted accurately from TCR beta sequences.

The sequence derives from a woman in her forties or fifties in good health and CMV-seronegative. This chain links TRBV7-6 with TRBJ1-6; TRBD1 aligns across 8 bases. Input material: PBMCs. The CDR3 sequence is CASSHQNRGGYNSPLHF. As DNA, the CDR3 is TGTGCCAGCAGTCACCAAAACAGGGGGGGATATAATTCACCCCTCCACTTT. Full variable domain (missing parts from reference TRBV7-6 and TRBJ1-6): GAGVSQSPRYKVTKRGQDVALRCDPISGHVSLYWYRQALGQGPEFLTYFNYEAQQDKSGLPNDRFSAERPEGSISTLTIQRTEQRDSAMYRCASSHQNRGGYNSPLHFGNGTRLTVT.